This TCR beta chain was captured by sequencing in a study of cytomegalovirus exposure and HLA in healthy donors. Points from the study as a whole: High sensitivity and specificity were reportedly achieved when the classifier diagnosed cytomegalovirus status.

Use of 60 Vbeta and 13 Jbeta primers characterized the PCR. Sequenced by immunoSEQ multiplex PCR; TCRdb stores in-frame clones only, minus some. The sample lists approximately 100,000 clones, over 65% occurring once. As for this clone: The antigen is unknown.

The CDR3 is made up of 15 amino acids. The V end lost 8 bases, the J end lost 6 bases, and 21 bases lay between the germline ends. CDR1 and CDR2 (germline): SNHLY, FYNNEI. The genes are TRBV2 and TRBJ2-3, with D possibly TRBD2 on 6 matching bases. The source is a female donor in good health and CMV-seronegative. What was sequenced was PBMCs. The CDR3 region is CASLSEGRPGDTQYF. CDR3 nucleotide sequence: TGTGCCAGCTTATCGGAGGGACGGCCGGGCGATACGCAGTATTTT.